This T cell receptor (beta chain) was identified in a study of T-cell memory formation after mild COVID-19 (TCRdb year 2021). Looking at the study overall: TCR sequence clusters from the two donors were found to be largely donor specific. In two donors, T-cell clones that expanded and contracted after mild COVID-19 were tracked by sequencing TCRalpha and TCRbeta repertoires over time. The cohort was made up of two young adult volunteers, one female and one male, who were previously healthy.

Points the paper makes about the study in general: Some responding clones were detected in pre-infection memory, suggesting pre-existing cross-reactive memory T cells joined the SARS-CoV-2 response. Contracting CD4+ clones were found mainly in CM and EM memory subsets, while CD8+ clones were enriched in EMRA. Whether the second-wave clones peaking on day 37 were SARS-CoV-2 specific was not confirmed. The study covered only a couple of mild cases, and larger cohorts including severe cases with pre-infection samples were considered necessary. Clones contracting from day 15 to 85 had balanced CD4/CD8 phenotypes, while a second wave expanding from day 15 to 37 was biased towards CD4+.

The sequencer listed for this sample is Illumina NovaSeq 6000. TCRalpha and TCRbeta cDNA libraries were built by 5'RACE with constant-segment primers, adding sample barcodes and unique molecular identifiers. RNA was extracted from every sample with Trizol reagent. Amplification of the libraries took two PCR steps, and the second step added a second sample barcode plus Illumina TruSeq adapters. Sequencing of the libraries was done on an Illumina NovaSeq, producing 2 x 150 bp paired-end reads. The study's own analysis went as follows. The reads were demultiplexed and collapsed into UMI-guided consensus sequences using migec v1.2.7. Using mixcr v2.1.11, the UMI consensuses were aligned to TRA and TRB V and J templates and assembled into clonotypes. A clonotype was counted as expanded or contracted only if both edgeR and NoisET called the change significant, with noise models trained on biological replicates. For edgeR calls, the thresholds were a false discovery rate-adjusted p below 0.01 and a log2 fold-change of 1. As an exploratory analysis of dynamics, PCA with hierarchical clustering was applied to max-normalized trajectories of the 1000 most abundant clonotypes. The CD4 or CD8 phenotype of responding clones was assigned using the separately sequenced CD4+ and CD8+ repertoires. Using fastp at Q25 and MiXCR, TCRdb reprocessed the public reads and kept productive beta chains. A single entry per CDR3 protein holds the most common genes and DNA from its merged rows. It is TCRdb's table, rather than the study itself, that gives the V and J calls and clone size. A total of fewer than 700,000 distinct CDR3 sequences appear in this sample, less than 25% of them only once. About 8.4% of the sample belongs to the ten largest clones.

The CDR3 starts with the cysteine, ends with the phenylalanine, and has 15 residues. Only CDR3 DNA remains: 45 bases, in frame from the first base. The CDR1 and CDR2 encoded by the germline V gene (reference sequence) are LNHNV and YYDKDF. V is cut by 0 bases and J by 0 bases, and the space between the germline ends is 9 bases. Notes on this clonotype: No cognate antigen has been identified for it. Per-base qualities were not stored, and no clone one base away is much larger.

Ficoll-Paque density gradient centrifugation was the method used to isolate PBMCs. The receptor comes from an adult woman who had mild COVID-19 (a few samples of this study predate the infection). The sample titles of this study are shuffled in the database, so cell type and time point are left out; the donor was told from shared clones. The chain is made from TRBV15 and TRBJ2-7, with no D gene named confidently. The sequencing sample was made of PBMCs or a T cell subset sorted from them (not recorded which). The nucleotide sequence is TGTGCCACCAGCAGAGAAGGCTCAGGCTCCTACGAGCAGTACTTC. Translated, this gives CATSREGSGSYEQYF.